This T cell receptor beta chain was obtained from a study of shared clonotypes between healthy human individuals. Across the whole study: The study drew on a couple of women and a few men aged 18 to 49 as donors.

Only one count was recorded for this clone. Antigen unknown. The sample contains more than one DNA sequence encoding this CDR3. Study results and caveats: Limited genetic and exposure-history diversity came from having few donors.

Germline loops: CDR1 SGHTA, CDR2 FQGNSA. The CDR3 spans 15 residues. The junction had 3 bases not matched to a gene; V was cut back by 1 base and J by 2 bases. Splitting of CD4+ cells produced CD45RA+ naive and CD45RA-negative memory subsets. Data came from immunoSEQ multiplex PCR; TCRdb stores just in-frame clones and leaves some out. The profile shows some 1.5 million clones, 95% to 99% of them singletons. Material: naive CD4+ T cells sorted from blood. As to subset: CD45RA+ positively selected. This rearrangement joins TRBV7-2 to TRBJ2-7, with 9 positions matching TRBD1. The origin of this receptor is a man aged 25-45 years in good health. The CDR3 DNA follows: TGTGCCAGCAGCTTAGTGGGGACAGGGACCTACGAGCAGTACTTC. Translating gives CASSLVGTGTYEQYF.